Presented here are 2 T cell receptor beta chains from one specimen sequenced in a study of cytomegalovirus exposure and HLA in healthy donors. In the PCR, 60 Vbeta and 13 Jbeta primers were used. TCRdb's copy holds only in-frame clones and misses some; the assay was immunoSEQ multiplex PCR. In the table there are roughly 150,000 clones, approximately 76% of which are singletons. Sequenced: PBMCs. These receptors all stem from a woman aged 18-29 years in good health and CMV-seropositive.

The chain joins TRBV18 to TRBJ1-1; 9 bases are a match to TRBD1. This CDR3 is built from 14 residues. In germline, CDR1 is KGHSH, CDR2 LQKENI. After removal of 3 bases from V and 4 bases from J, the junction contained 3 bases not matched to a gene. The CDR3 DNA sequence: TGTGCCAGCTCACCTACAGGGGGCGGCACTGAAGCTTTCTTT. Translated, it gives CASSPTGGGTEAFF.

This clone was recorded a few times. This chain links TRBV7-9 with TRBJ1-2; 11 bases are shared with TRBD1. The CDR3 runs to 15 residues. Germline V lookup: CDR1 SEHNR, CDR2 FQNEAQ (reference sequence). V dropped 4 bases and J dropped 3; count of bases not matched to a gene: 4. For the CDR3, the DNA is TGTGCCAGCAGCTCGGACAGGGGGCAATACTATGGCTACACCTTC. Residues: CASSSDRGQYYGYTF. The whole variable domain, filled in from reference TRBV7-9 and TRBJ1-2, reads DTGVSQNPRHKITKRGQNVTFRCDPISEHNRLYWYRQTLGQGPEFLTYFQNEAQLEKSRLLSDRFSAERPKGSFSTLEIQRTEQGDSAMYLCASSSDRGQYYGYTFGSGTRLTVV.